These 29 T cell receptor beta chains came from one sample sequenced in a study of cytomegalovirus exposure and HLA in healthy donors. The PCR made use of 60 Vbeta and 13 Jbeta primers. Data came from immunoSEQ multiplex PCR; TCRdb stores just in-frame clones and leaves some out. This table holds 180,000 or so clones, over 60% found once. Sequencing was carried out using PBMCs. These TCRs come from a man aged 45-65 years in good health and CMV-seropositive.

The chain uses TRBV28 and TRBJ2-4, with unresolved D. The germline gives CDR1 MDHEN, CDR2 SYDVKM. The CDR3 contains 16 residues. Trimming shortened V by 2 bases and J by 0 bases, and 11 bases separated the two germline ends. The CDR3 DNA follows: TGTGCCAGCAGTTTAATTGGAGATCTAGCCAAAAACATTCAGTACTTC. Its translation is CASSLIGDLAKNIQYF.

The gene calls are TRBV28 and TRBJ1-5, with D unclear. Trimming took off 3 bases at V and 7 bases at J, with 10 bases between the two ends. The CDR3 contains 13 residues. Germline V gives CDR1 MDHEN, CDR2 SYDVKM. The CDR3 spells CASSFGREQPQHF. In DNA, the CDR3 is TGTGCCAGCAGTTTCGGCCGGGAACAGCCCCAGCATTTT.

A remark on this clone: Other DNA sequences in this specimen translate into the identical CDR3. The V and J genes are TRBV5-6 and TRBJ2-7; 11 nucleotides line up with TRBD1. Unmatched junction bases numbered 4, after V lost 5 bases and J lost 6 bases. This CDR3 has 13 amino acids. From germline, CDR1 is SGHDT and CDR2 YYEEEE. CDR3 loop: CASSPGTGGEQYF. The CDR3 nucleotides are TGTGCCAGCAGTCCCGGGACAGGGGGCGAGCAGTACTTC.

The chain recombines TRBV5-1 with TRBJ2-2; TRBD1 is a possible D gene (5 bases). Trimming pared 0 bases from V and 7 bases from J, leaving 16 bases between. The CDR3 length is 16 residues. The germline V gene encodes CDR1 SGHRS and CDR2 YFSETQ. This CDR3 is CASSLAAGLTDGELFF. The CDR3 region has the DNA TGCGCCAGCAGCTTGGCCGCAGGGTTGACGGACGGGGAGCTGTTTTTT.

With respect to this clone: Mismatch with germline at one junction end may stem from a read error. The genes are TRBV6-1 and TRBJ2-4, with D uncertain. This CDR3 is built from 11 residues. Germline V gene sequence: CDR1 MNHNS, CDR2 SASEGT. The CDR3 reads CASSEFPSFDF. The CDR3 DNA sequence: TGTGCCAGCAGTGAATTCCCCTCTTTCGACTTC.

The J gene is TRBJ2-5, the V gene TRBV6-5; TRBD1 agrees at 7 bases. Germline CDR1 MNHEY, CDR2 SVGAGI. The CDR3 covers 11 residues. Trimming removed 6 bases from V and 10 bases from J; junction bases left unmatched: 5. CDR3 protein: CASRATGVQYF. Written as DNA, the CDR3 is TGTGCCAGCAGAGCTACAGGGGTCCAGTACTTC.

V gene TRBV6-1 combines with J gene TRBJ2-1, with 10 bases aligning to TRBD1. Germline V gene data show CDR1 as MNHNS and CDR2 as SASEGT. V lost 7 bases, J lost 7 bases, and 10 bases stayed unmatched. There are 15 residues in the CDR3. The CDR3 sequence is CASNTGTGDRNEQFF. Here the CDR3 DNA reads TGTGCCAGCAATACCGGGACAGGGGACCGGAATGAGCAGTTCTTC.

The V gene is TRBV6-6, the J gene TRBJ2-4; 8 nucleotides line up with TRBD2. Germline CDR1 is MNHNY and CDR2 is SVGAGI (reference sequence). With 8 bases clipped from V and 5 bases from J, the junction kept 8 bases outside the gene matches. This CDR3 contains 14 residues. DNA for the CDR3: TGTGCCAGCTATGAGGGACTAGAGGAAAACATTCAGTACTTC. Protein sequence: CASYEGLEENIQYF.

The chain employs TRBV7-8 and TRBJ2-7; D perhaps matches TRBD2 (6 bases). V dropped 3 bases and J dropped 2 bases, with 8 bases sitting between them. The CDR3 sequence is 13 residues long. CDR1 SGHVS and CDR2 FQNEAQ come from the germline V gene. Here the CDR3 DNA reads TGTGCCAGCAGCTTGGGGGGTCCCTACGAGCAGTACGTC. Residues: CASSLGGPYEQYV.

With respect to this clone: In the same sample, other DNA sequences code for this CDR3. V is TRBV7-2 and J is TRBJ2-7; TRBD1 aligns across 7 bases. The CDR3 totals 14 residues. The germline gives CDR1 SGHTA, CDR2 FQGNSA. The trim removed 8 bases at V and 3 bases at J, leaving 10 bases unmatched. DNA of the CDR3: TGTGCCAGCGGGTCGACAGGGATAGGCTACGAGCAGTACTTC. Encoded protein: CASGSTGIGYEQYF.

The chain combines TRBV9 with TRBJ2-3; 8 nucleotides agree with TRBD2. The germline V gene encodes CDR1 SGDLS and CDR2 YYNGEE. With V trimmed by 0 bases and J by 8 bases, 17 bases remained unmatched. This CDR3 spans 18 amino acids. The CDR3 sequence is CASSVAGGGTGRFVTQYF. The CDR3 DNA is TGTGCCAGCAGCGTAGCGGGGGGGGGAACAGGGAGGTTTGTTACGCAGTATTTT. Variable domain in full (rest from reference TRBV9 and TRBJ2-3): DSGVTQTPKHLITATGQRVTLRCSPRSGDLSVYWYQQSLDQGLQFLIQYYNGEERAKGNILERFSAQQFPDLHSELNLSSLELGDSALYFCASSVAGGGTGRFVTQYFGPGTRLTVL.

This chain connects TRBV18 to TRBJ1-2, with a possible D match to TRBD1 (6 bases). The CDR3 covers 17 residues. V was trimmed by 2 bases and J by 2 bases, leaving 18 bases between them. The germline V gene encodes CDR1 KGHSH and CDR2 LQKENI. CDR3 DNA: TGTGCCAGCTCACCAAACATTCAGGGGCAGGAGAACTATGGCTACACCTTC. Protein product: CASSPNIQGQENYGYTF.

This clone came up once. The rearrangement links TRBV6-1 to TRBJ1-5; D is unresolved. The V end lost 0 bases, the J end lost 5 bases, and 8 bases lay between the germline ends. The CDR3 runs 14 residues. Per the germline V gene, CDR1 is MNHNS and CDR2 is SASEGT. The chain's CDR3 is CASSEAEGDQPQHF. For the CDR3, the DNA is TGTGCCAGCAGTGAAGCTGAGGGTGATCAGCCCCAGCATTTT.

In DNA form, the CDR3 reads TGCAGCGTTGAAGATAGCGGACGGCCCGGCTACACCTTC. This codes for CSVEDSGRPGYTF. This rearrangement joins TRBV29-1 to TRBJ1-2; D is ambiguous. In germline, CDR1 is SQVTM, CDR2 ANQGSEA. Trimming removed 0 bases at V and 8 bases at J, with 13 bases between. CDR3 size: 13 residues. The full variable domain, rest sourced from reference TRBV29-1 and TRBJ1-2, is SAVISQKPSRDICQRGTSLTIQCQVDSQVTMMFWYRQQPGQSLTLIATANQGSEATYESGFVIDKFPISRPNLTFSTLTVSNMSPEDSSIYLCSVEDSGRPGYTFGSGTRLTVV.

The rearrangement links TRBV5-1 to TRBJ2-2; 8 nucleotides match TRBD1. This CDR3 has 16 residues. Germline CDR1 reads SGHRS; CDR2 reads YFSETQ. V lost 3 bases, J lost 7 bases, and 11 bases stayed unmatched. CDR3 DNA sequence: TGCGCCAGCAGCTCACTACCGACAGGGGATGGCGGGGAGCTGTTTTTT. Translated: CASSSLPTGDGGELFF.

The chain is built from TRBV5-1 and TRBJ2-1; maybe TRBD2 (7 bases). This CDR3 contains 17 residues. Trimming stripped 4 bases from V and 0 bases from J, with 17 bases between. Germline V gene sequence: CDR1 SGHRS, CDR2 YFSETQ. The CDR3 protein is CASSRGGTRSSYNEQFF. The DNA of the CDR3 is TGCGCCAGCAGCAGGGGGGGGACCAGGAGCTCCTACAATGAGCAGTTCTTC.

This clone turned up a few times. This sequence joins TRBV4-1 and TRBJ1-4; the D is unclear. Trimming pared 0 bases from V and 2 bases from J, leaving 4 bases between. Per the germline V gene, CDR1 is MGHRA and CDR2 is YSYEKL. The CDR3 covers 14 residues. The CDR3 spells CASSQDSTNEKLFF. The CDR3 DNA reads TGCGCCAGCAGCCAAGACAGTACTAATGAAAAACTGTTTTTT.

This clone was detected a few times. The gene calls are TRBV4-1 and TRBJ1-2; 10 positions match TRBD1. Germline trimming cut 4 bases from V and 2 bases from J; bases unmatched to any gene: 4. Germline V gene sequence: CDR1 MGHRA, CDR2 YSYEKL. CDR3 length: 15 residues. CDR3 amino acids: CASSLQDRGNYGYTF. The CDR3 DNA sequence: TGCGCCAGCAGCCTACAGGACAGGGGGAACTATGGCTACACCTTC.

In the case of this clone: The sample holds other DNA sequences that translate to the same CDR3. The chain links TRBV28 to TRBJ1-2; 7 bases align to TRBD1. This CDR3 has 13 amino acids. Germline CDR1 is MDHEN and CDR2 is SYDVKM. Losses at the gene ends were 6 bases for V and 5 bases for J; bases not matched to a gene: 6. CDR3 coding DNA: TGTGCCAGCAGCCTACCGGGACAGTATGGCTACACCTTC. This encodes CASSLPGQYGYTF.

The rearrangement uses TRBV4-2 and TRBJ2-2; 8 bases match TRBD2. J gave up 3 bases and V 4 bases, and 7 bases lay outside the gene matches. Germline V gene data show CDR1 as LGHNA and CDR2 as YNFKEQ. This CDR3 has 16 amino acids. The CDR3 DNA follows: TGTGCCAGCAGCCCGCCGGGACTAGTTGACACCGGGGAGCTGTTTTTT. Protein product: CASSPPGLVDTGELFF.

The J gene is TRBJ1-4, the V gene TRBV5-1; D might be TRBD1 (5 bases). CDR3 size: 14 residues. V lost 4 bases, J lost 3 bases, and 10 bases lay in between. Germline V CDR1 and CDR2: SGHRS, YFSETQ. The CDR3 region has the DNA TGCGCCAGCAGCGTCGGGGGGGCTAATGAAAAACTGTTTTTT. The encoded protein is CASSVGGANEKLFF.

The chain combines TRBV28 with TRBJ2-4, with TRBD1 as a possible D gene (6 bases). Germline CDR1 is MDHEN and CDR2 is SYDVKM. V lost 4 bases, J lost 0 bases, and 13 bases lay in between. The CDR3 consists of 16 residues. The CDR3 here is CASSSGTFLAKNIQYF. For the CDR3, the DNA is TGTGCCAGCAGTTCCGGGACATTTCTAGCCAAAAACATTCAGTACTTC.

The chain combines TRBV4-3 with TRBJ1-3; no clear D. With 0 bases removed from V and 4 bases from J, the gap between germline ends came to 7 bases. The CDR3 loop spans 14 amino acids. CDR1 and CDR2 from the germline V gene are LGHNA and YSLEER. The CDR3 reads CASSQDPGGNTIYF. In DNA form, the CDR3 reads TGCGCCAGCAGCCAAGATCCAGGAGGAAACACCATATATTTT.

The CDR3 DNA is TGTGCCAGCAGCCAAGGTCTTGTTCTAGGGGGAAAACTGTTTTTT. This sequence encodes CASSQGLVLGGKLFF. The chain joins TRBV4-2 to TRBJ1-4; weak D call: TRBD1 (6 bases). This CDR3 is built from 15 residues. Trimming pared 1 base from V and 10 bases from J, leaving 16 bases between. Germline V gene lookup returns CDR1 LGHNA and CDR2 YNFKEQ.

The CDR3, as DNA: TGTGCCAGCTTCCCGGGACACCGGGTACGTCATCCACCTGAGCAGTTCTTC. Amino acids: CASFPGHRVRHPPEQFF. This chain joins TRBV18 and TRBJ2-1; weak D call: TRBD1 (6 bases). Trimming pared 7 bases from V and 9 bases from J, leaving 28 bases between. Germline V gene lookup returns CDR1 KGHSH and CDR2 LQKENI. This CDR3 region has 17 residues.

The DNA for the CDR3 is TGTGCCAGCAGCGGGACAGCTTTTCATCGCCCTGGGGATACGCAGTATTTT. This codes for CASSGTAFHRPGDTQYF. The chain couples TRBV27 to TRBJ2-3; 7 nucleotides match TRBD1. Germline CDR1 is MNHEY and CDR2 is SMNVEV (reference sequence). The CDR3 runs to 17 residues. V was pared by 6 bases and J by 6 bases, with 18 bases of the junction left unmatched.

V is TRBV11-2 and J is TRBJ2-7; D might be TRBD1 (6 bases). This CDR3 spans 14 amino acids. Germline V gives CDR1 SGHAT, CDR2 FQNNGV. Between the trimmed V and J ends, which lost 6 bases and 0 bases, there was a span of 12 bases. CDR3 in amino acids: CASSLDRSSYEQYV. CDR3 in DNA: TGTGCCAGCAGTCTTGACAGGAGCTCCTACGAGCAGTACGTC.

The J gene is TRBJ2-1, the V gene TRBV9, with TRBD1 identical over 7 bases. Germline V gene lookup returns CDR1 SGDLS and CDR2 YYNGEE. Trimming cost V 2 bases and J 4 bases; bases outside gene matches: 9. The CDR3 consists of 16 residues. The CDR3 coding sequence is TGTGCCAGCAGCGTGGGTGGGACAGATGCATACAATGAGCAGTTCTTC. Translating it yields CASSVGGTDAYNEQFF. The full variable domain, its missing parts supplied by reference TRBV9 and TRBJ2-1, is DSGVTQTPKHLITATGQRVTLRCSPRSGDLSVYWYQQSLDQGLQFLIQYYNGEERAKGNILERFSAQQFPDLHSELNLSSLELGDSALYFCASSVGGTDAYNEQFFGPGTRLTVL.

This sequence joins TRBV2 and TRBJ1-1; 7 bases map to TRBD1. The CDR3 runs to 14 residues. J was trimmed by 5 bases and V by 6 bases; bases with no gene match: 9. Per the germline V gene, CDR1 is SNHLY and CDR2 is FYNNEI. The CDR3 here is CASRRAQGGTEAFF. For the CDR3, the DNA is TGTGCCAGCAGGAGGGCCCAGGGGGGAACTGAAGCTTTCTTT. The full variable domain, its missing parts supplied by reference TRBV2 and TRBJ1-1, is EPEVTQTPSHQVTQMGQEVILRCVPISNHLYFYWYRQILGQKVEFLVSFYNNEISEKSEIFDDQFSVERPDGSNFTLKIRSTKLEDSAMYFCASRRAQGGTEAFFGQGTRLTVV.